This T cell receptor (beta chain) was identified during a study of cytomegalovirus exposure and HLA in healthy donors. Among the donors, all were healthy bone marrow donors. Study-level findings and limits: Sequencing depth roughly uniform across donors was assumed in presence/absence analyses. Per a later analysis, 18,000 or so TCR beta sequences showed association with HLA alleles at 0.05 false discovery rate. Previous analysis showed most TCR beta V segments were productive about 90% or about 30% of the time.

PCR involved 60 Vbeta and 13 Jbeta primers. Profiled with immunoSEQ multiplex PCR; TCRdb holds only in-frame clones, not every one. The sample contains about 170,000 clones, about four fifths of which appear only once. Trimming took off 4 bases at V and 5 bases at J, with 14 bases between the two ends. The CDR3 extends over 15 amino acids. The germline CDR1 and CDR2 sequences are LNHDA and SQIVND (reference sequence). About this clone itself: Antigen unknown.

The clonotype originates from a man under 40 in good health and CMV-seropositive. Source material: PBMCs. The J gene is TRBJ1-4, the V gene TRBV19; D unclear. CDR3 in amino acids: CASSTPGSGNEKLFF. CDR3 DNA sequence: TGTGCCAGTAGTACTCCTGGAAGCGGAAATGAAAAACTGTTTTTT. Variable domain in full (rest from reference TRBV19 and TRBJ1-4): DGGITQSPKYLFRKEGQNVTLSCEQNLNHDAMYWYRQDPGQGLRLIYYSQIVNDFQKGDIAEGYSVSREKKESFPLTVTSAQKNPTAFYLCASSTPGSGNEKLFFGSGTQLSVL.